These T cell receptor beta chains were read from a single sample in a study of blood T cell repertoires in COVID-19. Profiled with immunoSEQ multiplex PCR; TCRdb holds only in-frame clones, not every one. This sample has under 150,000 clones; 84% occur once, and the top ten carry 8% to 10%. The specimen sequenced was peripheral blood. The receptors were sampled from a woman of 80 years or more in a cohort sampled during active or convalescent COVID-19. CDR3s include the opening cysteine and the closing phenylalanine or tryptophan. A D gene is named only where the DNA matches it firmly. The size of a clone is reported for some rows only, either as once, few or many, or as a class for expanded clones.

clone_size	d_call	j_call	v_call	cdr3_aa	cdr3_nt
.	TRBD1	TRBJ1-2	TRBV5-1	CASSGGQGGGYTF	TGCGCCAGCAGCGGCGGACAGGGTGGTGGCTACACCTTC
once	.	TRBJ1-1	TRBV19	CASSLPTGRTEAFF	TGTGCCAGTAGTCTCCCCACAGGGAGAACTGAAGCTTTCTTT
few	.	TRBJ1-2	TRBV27	CASSLGQNYGYTF	TGTGCCAGCAGTTTAGGACAGAACTATGGCTACACCTTC
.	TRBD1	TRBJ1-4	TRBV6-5	CASKTGLEKLFF	TGTGCCAGCAAGACAGGGTTAGAAAAACTGTTTTTT
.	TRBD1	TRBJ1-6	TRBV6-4	CASSRDRGSPLHF	TGTGCCAGCAGCCGGGACAGAGGTTCACCCCTCCACTTT
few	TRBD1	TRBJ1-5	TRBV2	CASMGQGFTRQPQHF	TGTGCCAGCATGGGACAGGGTTTTACTCGACAGCCCCAGCATTTT
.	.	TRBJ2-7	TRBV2	CASSETLAVSYEQYF	TGTGCCAGCAGTGAAACCTTGGCAGTATCCTACGAGCAGTACTTC
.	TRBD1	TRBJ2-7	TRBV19	CASSMGTGSYEQYF	TGTGCCAGTAGTATGGGGACAGGCTCCTACGAGCAGTACTTC
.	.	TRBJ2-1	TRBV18	CASSLSNEQFF	TGTGCCAGCTCGCTGAGCAATGAGCAGTTCTTC
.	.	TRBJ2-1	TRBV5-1	CASSILVYNEQFF	TGCGCCAGCAGCATCCTAGTATACAATGAGCAGTTCTTC
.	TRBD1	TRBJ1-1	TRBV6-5	CATAGTGLTEAFF	TGTGCCACCGCCGGGACAGGTCTTACTGAAGCTTTCTTT
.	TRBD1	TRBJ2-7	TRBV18	CASSREGQGYEQYF	TGTGCCAGCTCACGGGAGGGACAGGGCTACGAGCAGTACTTC
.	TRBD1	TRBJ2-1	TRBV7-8	CASSSRDRGLDNEQFF	TGTGCCAGCAGTTCTCGGGACAGGGGGCTGGACAATGAGCAGTTCTTC
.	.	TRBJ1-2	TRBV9	CASSDRQGALYGYTF	TGTGCCAGCAGCGACCGGCAGGGTGCCCTTTATGGCTACACCTTC
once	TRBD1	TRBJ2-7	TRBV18	CASSHAATGTYEQYF	TGTGCCAGCTCCCACGCAGCGACAGGGACCTACGAGCAGTACTTC
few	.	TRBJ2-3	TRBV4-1	CASSQEQQSQRGDTQYF	TGCGCCAGCAGCCAAGAACAACAAAGCCAAAGAGGAGATACGCAGTATTTT
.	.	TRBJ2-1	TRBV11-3	CASSMGRGSNEQFF	TGTGCCAGCAGCATGGGGCGGGGCTCCAATGAGCAGTTCTTC
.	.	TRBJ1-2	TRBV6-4	CASSESGDVYGYTF	TGTGCCAGCAGTGAATCGGGGGACGTCTATGGCTACACCTTC
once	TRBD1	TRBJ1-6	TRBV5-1	CASSLGGDRNNSPLHF	TGCGCCAGCAGCTTGGGAGGGGACAGAAATAATTCACCCCTCCACTTT
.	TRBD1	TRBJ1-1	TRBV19	CASTGGMGLGTEAFF	TGTGCCAGTACAGGGGGGATGGGTCTGGGCACTGAAGCTTTCTTT
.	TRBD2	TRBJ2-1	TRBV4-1	CASSPSGGGADNEQFF	TGCGCCAGCAGCCCCTCGGGCGGGGGGGCCGACAATGAGCAGTTCTTC
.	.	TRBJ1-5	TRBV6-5	CASSRTWNQPQHF	TGTGCCAGCAGCCGTACTTGGAATCAGCCCCAGCATTTT
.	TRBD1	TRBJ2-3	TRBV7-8	CASSFHAGQGIVSTDTQYF	TGTGCCAGCAGTTTTCACGCCGGACAGGGAATAGTCAGCACAGATACGCAGTATTTT
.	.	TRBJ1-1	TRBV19	CASSIGRIIGGTEAFF	TGTGCCAGTAGTATAGGGAGAATTATAGGTGGCACTGAAGCTTTCTTT
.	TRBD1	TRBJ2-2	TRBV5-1	CASNRQGVGGELFF	TGCGCCAGCAACAGACAGGGGGTCGGCGGGGAGCTGTTTTTT
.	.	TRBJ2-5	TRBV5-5	CASSLAPGETQYF	TGTGCCAGCAGCCTCGCCCCGGGAGAGACCCAGTACTTC
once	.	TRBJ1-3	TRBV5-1	CASSRGGAPSGNTIYF	TGCGCCAGCAGCCGAGGGGGGGCCCCCTCTGGAAACACCATATATTTT
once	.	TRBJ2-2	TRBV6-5	CASRGQGPGELFF	TGTGCCAGCAGGGGGCAGGGGCCCGGGGAGCTGTTTTTT
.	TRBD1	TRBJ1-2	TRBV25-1	CASRQQGSYGYTF	TGTGCCAGCAGGCAACAGGGGTCCTATGGCTACACCTTC
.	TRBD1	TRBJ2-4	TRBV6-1	CASSEASQGTKNIQYF	TGTGCCAGCAGTGAAGCCTCACAGGGGACCAAAAACATTCAGTACTTC
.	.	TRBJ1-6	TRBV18	CASSPPGVGNSPLHF	TGTGCCAGCTCACCACCAGGGGTCGGTAATTCACCCCTCCACTTT
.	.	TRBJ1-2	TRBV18	CASSPQEMPGGGYTF	TGTGCCAGCTCACCACAGGAGATGCCGGGAGGCGGCTACACCTTC
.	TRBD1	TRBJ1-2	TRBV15	CATSRDFQGARSTNYGYTF	TGTGCCACCAGCAGAGATTTCCAGGGGGCACGTAGTACAAACTATGGCTACACCTTC
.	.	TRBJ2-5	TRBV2	CASSPDTRETQYF	TGTGCCAGCAGCCCCGATACCAGGGAGACCCAGTACTTC
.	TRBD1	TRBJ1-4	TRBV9	CASSVASAGGEKLFF	TGTGCCAGCAGCGTAGCTTCGGCAGGGGGCGAAAAACTGTTTTTT